This record concerns one T cell receptor beta chain sequence. It has no known antigen specificity. Base qualities are not at hand, and no much larger clone is one base apart. The CDR3 spans 16 residues, from the cysteine through the phenylalanine. This entry keeps only the CDR3 DNA: 48 bases, framed from base 1. From the germline V gene (reference sequence), CDR1 is LNHDA and CDR2 is SQIVND. Trimming removed 5 bases from V and 7 bases from J; the gene matches leave 13 bases unexplained. A MiSeq instrument was used for deep resolution sequencing, which targeted depths ranging from 1 in 1 million up to 1 in 200,000 T cells, with coverage averaging 10x for each clonotype. The immunoSEQ hsTCRB Kit was used to generate TCR beta libraries. Concerning the study's data processing: Data were analyzed with ImmunoSEQ Data Assistant and ImmunoSEQ Analyzer, with V, D and J genes assigned per IMGT definitions. Clonality, which ranges from 0 to 1, was calculated by subtracting the normalized Shannon entropy of productive rearrangement frequencies from one. Public clonotype analysis was restricted to overrepresented clonotypes comprising at least 0.05% of each patient's repertoire. About a dozen age-matched healthy donor repertoires from immuneACCESS served as clonality controls. TCRdb limited this immuneACCESS table to in-frame rearrangements with V and J called. A share of clones is missing; checked studies link under half to unresolved V genes, and the rest is unexplained. The V and J calls and clone size were taken over from that table, and D and trimming were inferred from the DNA. This sample has more than 85,000 clones in its table, and around 73% of those were observed once. The biggest ten clones account for 25% to 40% of the sample.

This sample was included in a study of cytotoxic CD8 clonotypes in ibrutinib-treated CLL (dated by TCRdb to the early 2020s). About the full investigation: The cohort had over ten relapsed/refractory and roughly 15 treatment-naive patients; 17 to 18 were IGHV unmutated. Patients were still on ibrutinib when every remission and progressive disease sample was collected. Response samples were taken after a median of approximately a year on treatment, ranging from 6 to 36 months. Longitudinal samples were available for about 30% of the roughly 86 trial participants. Responses were partial in approximately 24 patients and complete in 2; after median roughly 69 months follow-up, about 15 stayed in remission and some twelve progressed. On average, each sample yielded some 250,000 productive templates and under 95,000 productive rearrangements. Cryopreserved peripheral blood mononuclear cells were obtained before treatment, at response, and at either sustained remission or disease progression. Broader findings and caveats from the paper: Clonality rose at ibrutinib response, remained stable during sustained remission, and dropped back toward baseline at progression. Baseline clonality exceeded that of age-matched healthy donors and correlated strongly with circulating CD8+ T-cell counts. Public clonotypes were rare and either shrank or stayed stable during treatment, and the rise in clonality at ibrutinib response reflected expansion of private clonotypes. Sampling times were not matched between sustained-remission and progressing patients, and lymph node repertoires were not studied.

In light of the paper, this sample's time point label describes: 12 months on ibrutinib. For TCR beta library preparation, about 2.2 micrograms of genomic DNA was extracted from cryopreserved PBMCs. High-throughput TCR beta sequencing was performed on longitudinal blood samples from CLL patients receiving ibrutinib monotherapy. Patients were enrolled in a phase 2 open-label single-center ibrutinib monotherapy trial. This sample comprised PBMCs, obtained after 12 months of ibrutinib treatment. This receptor chain uses TRBV19 and TRBJ1-4, and TRBD1 aligns with 7 junction nucleotides. The source is a human donor with chronic lymphocytic leukemia. The nucleotide sequence is TGTGCCAGTAGTGAGGGGACAGCAGGTGACGGTGAAAAACTGTTTTTT. This gives the protein CASSEGTAGDGEKLFF.